This T cell receptor beta chain was sequenced in a study of beta chain features in type 1 diabetes. Expressed TCRB transcripts were sequenced, since all the RNA that had been isolated was reverse transcribed. TCRdb keeps only in-frame clones here, not all; method: immunoSEQ multiplex PCR. The sample has about 410,000 clones, around 13% seen once; the top ten hold roughly 0.036%. The germline V gene has CDR1 SNHLY and CDR2 FYNNEI. The CDR3 is 14 residues long. Unmatched junction bases numbered 4, after V lost 1 base and J lost 7 bases. Only a few counts were recorded for this clone. Its specificity is not known. Overall study results and limits: Moderate but significant shortening of TCRB CDR3s was recorded in all four CD4+ subsets from Type 1 diabetes patients.

Isolation of CD4+ naive, central memory, regulatory and stem cell-like memory cells was achieved by sorting via CD45RO/CCR7/CD25/CD127/CD95/CD27. This receptor was obtained from a young man in good health. The rearrangement uses TRBV2 and TRBJ2-4, with 7 bases identical to TRBD1. Sequenced sample: naive CD4+ T cells from blood. CDR3 sequence (DNA): TGTGCCAGCAGTGAAGATAGGGGGCTGAACATTCAGTACTTC. As protein: CASSEDRGLNIQYF.